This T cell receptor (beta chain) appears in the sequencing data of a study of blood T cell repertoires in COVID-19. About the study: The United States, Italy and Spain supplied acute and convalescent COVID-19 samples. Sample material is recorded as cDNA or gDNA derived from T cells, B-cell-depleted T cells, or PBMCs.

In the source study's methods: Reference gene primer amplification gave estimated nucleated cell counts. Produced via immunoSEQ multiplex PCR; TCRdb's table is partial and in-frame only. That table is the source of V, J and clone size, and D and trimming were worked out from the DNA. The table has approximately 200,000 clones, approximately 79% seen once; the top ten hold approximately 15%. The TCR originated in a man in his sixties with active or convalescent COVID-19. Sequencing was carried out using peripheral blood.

CDR3 sequence: CASSVGQNQPQHF. Here the CDR3 DNA reads TGTGCCAGCAGCGTGGGACAGAATCAGCCCCAGCATTTT. The chain joins TRBV7-3 to TRBJ1-5, with 7 bases lining up with TRBD1. The CDR3 is 13 amino acids. Germline lookup yields CDR1 SGHTA and CDR2 FQGTGA. V lost 5 bases to trimming and J lost 4 bases; unmatched junction nucleotides: 2.